A selection of T cell receptor beta chains follows, all from one sample in a study of cytomegalovirus exposure and HLA in healthy donors. Assay used: immunoSEQ multiplex PCR; TCRdb lists only in-frame clones, some missing. This sample has about 69,000 clones, with about 73% found just once. The sample taken for sequencing was PBMCs. The receptor set was obtained from a woman aged 30 to 39 in good health and CMV-seronegative. Both conserved end residues are part of each CDR3. D genes are given only for firm matches. The size field is filled for only some rows; it gives once, few, many or a size class.

V,J,D,size,CDR3,DNA
TRBV7-8,TRBJ1-2,-,few,CASSPSGHPRDYGYTF,TGTGCCAGCAGCCCTTCGGGACACCCAAGGGACTATGGCTACACCTTC
TRBV7-3,TRBJ1-5,TRBD1,once,CASSLNGTGTKPQHF,TGTGCCAGCAGCTTAAACGGGACAGGGACCAAGCCCCAGCATTTT
TRBV2,TRBJ2-7,-,-,CASSDTGQPYEQYF,TGTGCCAGCAGTGATACAGGGCAACCCTACGAGCAGTACTTC
TRBV7-8,TRBJ2-5,-,-,CAGGRQETQYF,TGTGCCGGGGGGAGGCAAGAGACCCAGTACTTC
TRBV29-1,TRBJ2-7,-,-,CSVEDMDSGRRIYEQYF,TGCAGCGTTGAAGATATGGACTCCGGTCGGCGAATCTACGAGCAGTACTTC
TRBV28,TRBJ2-3,-,-,CASSLRDTDTQYF,TGTGCCAGCAGTTTACGGGACACAGATACGCAGTATTTT
TRBV25-1,TRBJ2-7,TRBD1,-,CASGDRAIKQYF,TGTGCCAGCGGAGACAGGGCCATCAAGCAGTACTTC
TRBV5-1,TRBJ1-2,-,-,CASSQDTLTNYGYTF,TGCGCCAGCAGCCAGGACACCCTTACTAACTATGGCTACACCTTC
TRBV29-1,TRBJ1-1,TRBD1,-,CSVTGVMNTEAFF,TGCAGCGTTACAGGGGTGATGAACACTGAAGCTTTCTTT
TRBV19,TRBJ2-7,TRBD1,-,CASTGPPPGQGAYEQYF,TGTGCCAGTACGGGACCCCCCCCGGGACAGGGAGCCTACGAGCAGTACTTC
TRBV20-1,TRBJ2-3,-,-,CSATGGDTQYF,TGCAGTGCAACCGGCGGAGATACGCAGTATTTT
TRBV30,TRBJ1-2,-,-,CAWRQGFGNYGYTF,TGTGCCTGGAGGCAGGGCTTTGGTAACTATGGCTACACCTTC
TRBV4-1,TRBJ2-2,-,-,CASSQVPAGELFF,TGCGCCAGCAGCCAGGTTCCGGCCGGGGAGCTGTTTTTT
TRBV5-1,TRBJ1-4,TRBD1,-,CASSDGDRGGEKLFF,TGCGCCAGCAGCGATGGGGACAGGGGGGGTGAAAAACTGTTTTTT
TRBV5-4,TRBJ2-5,-,few,CASSLGGAQYF,TGTGCCAGCAGCTTAGGAGGGGCCCAGTACTTC
TRBV4-2,TRBJ2-7,-,-,CASSQDITSRVYEQYF,TGTGCCAGCAGCCAAGATATAACTAGCAGGGTCTACGAGCAGTACTTC
TRBV4-1,TRBJ1-1,-,-,CASSQDRGGALAEAFF,TGCGCCAGCAGCCAAGATAGAGGCGGAGCTTTGGCTGAAGCTTTCTTT
TRBV7-2,TRBJ1-2,-,once,CASSLGVWGYTF,TGTGCCAGCAGCTTAGGAGTATGGGGCTACACCTTC
TRBV27,TRBJ1-6,-,-,CASSHKQFPSSPLHF,TGTGCCAGCAGCCATAAACAGTTCCCCTCTTCACCCCTCCACTTT
TRBV5-4,TRBJ2-2,-,-,CASSSDGVSMVGTGELFF,TGTGCCAGCAGCTCGGACGGGGTTTCGATGGTCGGCACCGGGGAGCTGTTTTTT
TRBV5-1,TRBJ2-3,TRBD2,-,CASGGGGPGDTQYF,TGCGCCAGCGGCGGCGGGGGGCCGGGAGATACGCAGTATTTT
TRBV29-1,TRBJ2-1,TRBD2,-,CSVVISGGPLNEQFF,TGCAGCGTTGTAATTAGCGGGGGGCCCCTGAATGAGCAGTTCTTC
TRBV5-1,TRBJ2-5,TRBD2,-,CASSLAGGHETQYF,TGCGCCAGCAGCTTGGCGGGGGGGCACGAGACCCAGTACTTC
TRBV7-3,TRBJ1-1,TRBD1,-,CASSPGTGGEREAFF,TGTGCCAGCAGCCCCGGGACAGGGGGCGAAAGGGAAGCTTTCTTT
TRBV5-4,TRBJ2-1,TRBD2,-,CASSAGTSGGLYNEQFF,TGTGCCAGCAGCGCCGGGACTAGCGGGGGTCTCTACAATGAGCAGTTCTTC
TRBV7-9,TRBJ2-2,-,-,CASSLLLASAGELFF,TGTGCCAGCAGCTTGTTACTAGCCAGCGCCGGGGAGCTGTTTTTT
TRBV11-3,TRBJ2-1,-,few,CASSELGGAYNEQFF,TGTGCCAGCAGCGAACTCGGAGGGGCTTACAATGAGCAGTTCTTC
TRBV5-1,TRBJ1-1,TRBD1,few,CASSIGQGTEAFF,TGCGCCAGCAGTATAGGACAGGGCACTGAAGCTTTCTTT
TRBV11-2,TRBJ2-2,-,-,CASSHPTSFTGELFF,TGTGCCAGCAGCCACCCGACTAGTTTCACCGGGGAGCTGTTTTTT
TRBV30,TRBJ1-3,-,-,CAWSAIVNTIYF,TGTGCCTGGAGTGCCATAGTAAACACCATATATTTT
TRBV19,TRBJ1-2,-,few,CASSRAPNYGYTF,TGTGCCAGTAGTAGGGCACCCAACTATGGCTACACCTTC
TRBV23-1,TRBJ1-1,-,-,CASSGDTTEAFF,TGCGCCAGCAGTGGGGACACCACTGAAGCTTTCTTT
TRBV29-1,TRBJ2-5,TRBD1,-,CSVAWRGRGLEETQYF,TGCAGCGTTGCCTGGCGGGGCAGGGGGCTAGAGGAGACCCAGTACTTC
TRBV6-4,TRBJ2-6,-,many,CASSDSDSSGANVLTF,TGTGCCAGCAGTGACTCGGACAGCTCTGGGGCCAACGTCCTGACTTTC
TRBV30,TRBJ2-6,TRBD2,-,CAWSARGGLSGANVLTF,TGTGCCTGGAGTGCCCGGGGAGGGTTGTCTGGGGCCAACGTCCTGACTTTC
TRBV9,TRBJ1-2,-,once,CASRNRDNRSGYTF,TGTGCCAGCAGAAACAGGGACAATCGGAGTGGCTACACCTTC
TRBV25-1,TRBJ1-1,TRBD1,-,CASSGYQGAVNTEAFF,TGTGCCAGCAGTGGATACCAGGGGGCCGTGAACACTGAAGCTTTCTTT
TRBV7-3,TRBJ1-6,-,once,CASSAGTNNSPLHF,TGTGCCAGCAGCGCCGGGACAAATAATTCACCCCTCCACTTT
TRBV5-4,TRBJ1-5,TRBD1,once,CASSSGTGLNQPQHF,TGTGCCAGCAGCTCCGGGACAGGGCTCAATCAGCCCCAGCATTTT
TRBV5-4,TRBJ2-6,-,-,CASSQRSTYGANVLTF,TGTGCCAGCAGCCAGCGGTCCACGTACGGGGCCAACGTCCTGACTTTC
TRBV7-6,TRBJ1-6,-,-,CASSSRRGLNSPLHF,TGTGCCAGCAGTTCCCGGCGGGGATTGAATTCACCCCTCCACTTT
TRBV5-1,TRBJ1-3,-,few,CASSLTDSGNTIYF,TGCGCCAGCAGCCTGACAGACTCTGGAAACACCATATATTTT
TRBV27,TRBJ1-1,TRBD1,-,CASSQWDSDEAFF,TGTGCCAGCAGTCAATGGGACAGCGATGAAGCTTTCTTT
TRBV10-3,TRBJ1-1,-,-,CAISSGLINTEAFF,TGTGCCATCAGTTCGGGACTGATAAACACTGAAGCTTTCTTT
TRBV4-3,TRBJ2-1,-,-,CASSQGRLGLDNNEQFF,TGCGCCAGCAGCCAGGGCCGTTTGGGACTGGATAATAATGAGCAGTTCTTC
TRBV5-1,TRBJ2-1,-,-,CASSTDSSYNEQFF,TGCGCCAGCAGCACAGATAGCTCCTACAATGAGCAGTTCTTC
TRBV29-1,TRBJ1-2,TRBD1,-,CSVPGQEYGYTF,TGCAGCGTGCCGGGACAGGAGTATGGCTACACCTTC
TRBV6-1,TRBJ2-2,-,once,CASTRGGENTGELFF,TGTGCCAGCACACGGGGCGGGGAGAACACCGGGGAGCTGTTTTTT
TRBV6-6,TRBJ2-7,TRBD2,-,CASSYVRGGSYEQYF,TGTGCCAGCAGTTACGTGCGGGGGGGCTCCTACGAGCAGTACTTC
TRBV7-2,TRBJ1-4,-,-,CASSLVAGSNEKLFF,TGTGCCAGCAGCTTAGTGGCGGGGTCTAATGAAAAACTGTTTTTT
TRBV6-1,TRBJ2-1,TRBD2,-,CASTAEMVSGNEQFF,TGTGCCAGCACCGCAGAGATGGTTAGCGGGAATGAGCAGTTCTTC
TRBV18,TRBJ2-2,-,-,CASSPGNAGRTGELFF,TGTGCCAGCTCACCAGGGAATGCAGGGAGGACCGGGGAGCTGTTTTTT
TRBV7-2,TRBJ2-4,TRBD1,few,CASSSTGGATKNIQYF,TGTGCCAGCAGCTCTACAGGGGGCGCTACCAAAAACATTCAGTACTTC